This T cell receptor beta chain derives from a study of blood T cells in healthy people across ages. Primed by a sample-barcoded 5' primer and a J-beta primer mix, a second PCR proceeded for about 6 to 12 cycles. TCRdb reprocessed the 5' RACE reads with MiXCR, giving one entry per CDR3 protein. Of 750,000 to 850,000 distinct CDR3 sequences in the sample, roughly 25% are singletons; the top ten hold under 4.5%. The CDR3 has 14 amino acids. Germline V CDR1 and CDR2: SGHAT, FQNNGV. The V gene lost 2 bases and the J gene lost 4 bases, with 12 bases spanning the gap. The same data also contributed to another study, on T cells of mothers and their children. That publication notes: Nine systemically healthy Caucasian donors: three mothers, six children. Not a single persistent microchimeric T cell clone was detected.

The clonotype comes from a boy aged 10-17 years in good health. The sequenced sample consisted of blood. The rearrangement uses TRBV11-2 and TRBJ2-7; D unresolved. In DNA form, the CDR3 reads TGTGCCAGCAGCTTATCTAGGTTTGAGTACGAGCAGTACTTC. Protein sequence: CASSLSRFEYEQYF.